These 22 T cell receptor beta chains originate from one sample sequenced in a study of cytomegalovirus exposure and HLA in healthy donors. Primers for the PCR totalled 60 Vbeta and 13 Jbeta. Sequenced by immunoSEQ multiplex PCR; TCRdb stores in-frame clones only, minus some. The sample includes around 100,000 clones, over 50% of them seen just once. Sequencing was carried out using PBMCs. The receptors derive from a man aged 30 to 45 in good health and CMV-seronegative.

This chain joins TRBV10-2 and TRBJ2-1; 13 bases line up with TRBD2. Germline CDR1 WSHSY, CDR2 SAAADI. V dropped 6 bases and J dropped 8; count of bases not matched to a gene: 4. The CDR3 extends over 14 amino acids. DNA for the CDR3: TGCGCCAGCAGACTAGCGGGAGGGCCACATGAGCAGTTCTTC. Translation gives CASRLAGGPHEQFF.

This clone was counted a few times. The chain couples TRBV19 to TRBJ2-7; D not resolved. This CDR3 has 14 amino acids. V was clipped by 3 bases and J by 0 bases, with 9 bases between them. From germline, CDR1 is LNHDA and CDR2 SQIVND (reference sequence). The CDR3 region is CASSIDQDSYEQYF. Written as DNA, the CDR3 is TGTGCCAGTAGTATCGATCAGGACTCCTACGAGCAGTACTTC.

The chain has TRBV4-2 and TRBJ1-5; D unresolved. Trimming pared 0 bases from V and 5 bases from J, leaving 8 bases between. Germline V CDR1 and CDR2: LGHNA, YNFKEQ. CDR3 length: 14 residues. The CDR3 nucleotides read TGTGCCAGCAGCCAAGAACTGATGGATCAGCCCCAGCATTTT. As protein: CASSQELMDQPQHF.

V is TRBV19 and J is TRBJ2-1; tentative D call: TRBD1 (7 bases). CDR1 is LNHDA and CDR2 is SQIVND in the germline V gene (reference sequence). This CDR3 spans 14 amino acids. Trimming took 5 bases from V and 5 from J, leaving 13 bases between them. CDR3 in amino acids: CASSWAGGNNEQFF. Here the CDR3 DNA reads TGTGCCAGTAGTTGGGCAGGGGGGAACAATGAGCAGTTCTTC. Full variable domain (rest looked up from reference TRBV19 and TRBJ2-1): DGGITQSPKYLFRKEGQNVTLSCEQNLNHDAMYWYRQDPGQGLRLIYYSQIVNDFQKGDIAEGYSVSREKKESFPLTVTSAQKNPTAFYLCASSWAGGNNEQFFGPGTRLTVL.

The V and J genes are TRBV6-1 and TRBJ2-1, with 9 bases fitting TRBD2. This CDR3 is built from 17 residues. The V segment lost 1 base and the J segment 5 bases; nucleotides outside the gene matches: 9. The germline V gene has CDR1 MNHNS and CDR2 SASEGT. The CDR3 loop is CASSEVLRTSADNEQFF. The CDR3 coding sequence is TGTGCCAGCAGTGAAGTTTTAAGGACTAGCGCCGACAATGAGCAGTTCTTC.

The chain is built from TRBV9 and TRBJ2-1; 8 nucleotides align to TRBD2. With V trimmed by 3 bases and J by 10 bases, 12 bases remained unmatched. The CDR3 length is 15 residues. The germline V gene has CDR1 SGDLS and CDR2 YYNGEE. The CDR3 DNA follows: TGTGCCAGCAGCGCGGGGGGGGTGGTATCAGGGGAGCAGTTCTTC. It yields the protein CASSAGGVVSGEQFF.

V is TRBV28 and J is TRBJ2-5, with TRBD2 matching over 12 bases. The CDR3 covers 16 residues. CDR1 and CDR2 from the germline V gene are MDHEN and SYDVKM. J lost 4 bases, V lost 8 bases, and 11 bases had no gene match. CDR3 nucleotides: TGTGCCAGCTGGGACCTAGCGGGAGGGCCACGAGAGACCCAGTACTTC. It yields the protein CASWDLAGGPRETQYF.

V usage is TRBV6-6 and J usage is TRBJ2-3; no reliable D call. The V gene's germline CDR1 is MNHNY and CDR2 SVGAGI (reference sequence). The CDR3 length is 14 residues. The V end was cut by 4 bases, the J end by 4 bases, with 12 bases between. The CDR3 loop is CASSSSPGADTQYF. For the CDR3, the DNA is TGTGCCAGCAGTTCCTCTCCCGGAGCAGATACGCAGTATTTT.

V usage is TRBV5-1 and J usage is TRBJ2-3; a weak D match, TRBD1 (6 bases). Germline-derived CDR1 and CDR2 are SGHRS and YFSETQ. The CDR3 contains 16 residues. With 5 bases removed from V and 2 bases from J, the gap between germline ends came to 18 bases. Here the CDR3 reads CASRNLRDTSTDTQYF. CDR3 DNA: TGCGCCAGCAGGAACCTCCGGGACACTTCCACAGATACGCAGTATTTT.

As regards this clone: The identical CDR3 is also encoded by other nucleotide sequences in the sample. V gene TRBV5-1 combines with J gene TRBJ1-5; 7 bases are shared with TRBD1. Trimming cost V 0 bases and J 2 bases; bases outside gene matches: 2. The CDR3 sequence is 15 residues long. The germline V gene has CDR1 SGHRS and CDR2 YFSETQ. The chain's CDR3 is CASSLDRGRNQPQHF. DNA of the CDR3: TGCGCCAGCAGCTTGGACAGGGGTCGCAATCAGCCCCAGCATTTT. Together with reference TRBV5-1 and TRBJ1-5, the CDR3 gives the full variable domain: KAGVTQTPRYLIKTRGQQVTLSCSPISGHRSVSWYQQTPGQGLQFLFEYFSETQRNKGNFPGRFSGRQFSNSRSEMNVSTLELGDSALYLCASSLDRGRNQPQHFGDGTRLSIL.

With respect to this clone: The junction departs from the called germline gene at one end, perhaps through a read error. CDR3 region: CASSPQGLRTDTQYF. Written as DNA, the CDR3 is TGTGCTAGCAGCCCACAGGGGCTTCGCACAGATACGCAGTATTTT. The rearrangement joins TRBV7-7 to TRBJ2-3; 7 bases fit TRBD1. CDR3 length equals 15 residues. From germline, CDR1 is SSHAT and CDR2 FNYEAQ (reference sequence).

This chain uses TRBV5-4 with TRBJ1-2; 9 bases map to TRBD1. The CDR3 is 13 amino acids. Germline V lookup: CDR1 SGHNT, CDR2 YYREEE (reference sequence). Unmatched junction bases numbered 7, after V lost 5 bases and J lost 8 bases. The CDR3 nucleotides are TGTGCCAGCAGATTCGACAGGGGGGAGGGCTACACCTTC. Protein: CASRFDRGEGYTF.

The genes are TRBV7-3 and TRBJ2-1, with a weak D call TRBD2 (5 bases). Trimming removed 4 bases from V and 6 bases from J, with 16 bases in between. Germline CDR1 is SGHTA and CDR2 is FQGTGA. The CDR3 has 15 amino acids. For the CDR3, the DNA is TGTGCCAGCAGCTCTGACTACCTACCCACCAATGAGCAGTTCTTC. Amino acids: CASSSDYLPTNEQFF.

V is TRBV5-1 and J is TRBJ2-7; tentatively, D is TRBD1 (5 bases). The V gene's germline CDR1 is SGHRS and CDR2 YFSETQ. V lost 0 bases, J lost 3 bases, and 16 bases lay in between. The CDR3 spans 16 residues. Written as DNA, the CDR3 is TGCGCCAGCAGCTTGGCCGTTTCAGGGAAGAACTACGAGCAGTACTTC. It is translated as CASSLAVSGKNYEQYF.

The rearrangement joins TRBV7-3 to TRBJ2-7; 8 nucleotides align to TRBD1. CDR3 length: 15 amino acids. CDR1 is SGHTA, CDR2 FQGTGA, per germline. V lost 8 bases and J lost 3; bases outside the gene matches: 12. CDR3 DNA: TGTGCCAGCCCCACCGGCCAGGGGGCCATCTACGAGCAGTACTTC. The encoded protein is CASPTGQGAIYEQYF.

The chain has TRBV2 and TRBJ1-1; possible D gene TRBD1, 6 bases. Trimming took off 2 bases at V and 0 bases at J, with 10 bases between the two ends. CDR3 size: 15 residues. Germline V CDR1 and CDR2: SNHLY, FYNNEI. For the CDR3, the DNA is TGTGCCAGCAGTGAAACAGGGACGGTGAACACTGAAGCTTTCTTT. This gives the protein CASSETGTVNTEAFF.

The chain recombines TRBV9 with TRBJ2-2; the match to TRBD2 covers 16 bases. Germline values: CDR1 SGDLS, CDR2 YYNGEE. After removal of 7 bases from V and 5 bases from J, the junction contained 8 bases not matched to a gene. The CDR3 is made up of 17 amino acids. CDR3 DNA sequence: TGTGCCAGCGGCTTGGGACTAGCGGGAGGGCCAACCGGGGAGCTGTTTTTT. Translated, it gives CASGLGLAGGPTGELFF.

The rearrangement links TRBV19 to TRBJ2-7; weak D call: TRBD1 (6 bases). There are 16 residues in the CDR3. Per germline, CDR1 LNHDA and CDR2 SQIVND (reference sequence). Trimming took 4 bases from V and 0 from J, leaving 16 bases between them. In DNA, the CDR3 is TGTGCCAGTAGTACCCCGACAGGTTATAACTCCTACGAGCAGTACTTC. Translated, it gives CASSTPTGYNSYEQYF.

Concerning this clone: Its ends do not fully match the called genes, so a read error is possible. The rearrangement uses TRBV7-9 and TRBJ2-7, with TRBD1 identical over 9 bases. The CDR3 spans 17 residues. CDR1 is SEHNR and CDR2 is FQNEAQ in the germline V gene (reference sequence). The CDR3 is CSSSPPDYRGLGYEQYF. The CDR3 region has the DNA TGTTCCAGCAGCCCACCAGACTACAGGGGGCTGGGCTACGAGCAGTACTTC. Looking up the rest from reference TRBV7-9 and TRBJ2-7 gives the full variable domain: DTGVSQNPRHKITKRGQNVTFRCDPISEHNRLYWYRQTLGQGPEFLTYFQNEAQLEKSRLLSDRFSAERPKGSFSTLEIQRTEQGDSAMYLCSSSPPDYRGLGYEQYFGPGTRLTVT.

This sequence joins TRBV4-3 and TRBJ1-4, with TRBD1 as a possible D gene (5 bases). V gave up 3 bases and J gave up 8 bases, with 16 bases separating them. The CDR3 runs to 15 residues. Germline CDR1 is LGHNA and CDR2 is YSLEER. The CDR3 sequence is CASSHDLGGGEKLFF. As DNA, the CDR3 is TGCGCCAGCAGCCACGACCTGGGGGGGGGAGAAAAACTGTTTTTT.

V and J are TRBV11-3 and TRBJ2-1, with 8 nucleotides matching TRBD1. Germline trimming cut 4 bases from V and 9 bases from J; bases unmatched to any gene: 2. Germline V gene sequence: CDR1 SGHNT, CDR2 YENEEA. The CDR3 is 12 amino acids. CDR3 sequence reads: CASSSQGVEQFF. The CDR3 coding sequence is TGTGCCAGCAGCTCACAGGGGGTTGAGCAGTTCTTC.

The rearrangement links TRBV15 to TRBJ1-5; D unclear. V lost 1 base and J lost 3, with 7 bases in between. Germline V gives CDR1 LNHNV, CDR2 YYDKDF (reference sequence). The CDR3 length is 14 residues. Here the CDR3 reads CATSRGAYNQPQHF. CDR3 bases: TGTGCCACCAGCAGAGGGGCATACAATCAGCCCCAGCATTTT. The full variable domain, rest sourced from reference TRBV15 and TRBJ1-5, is DAMVIQNPRYQVTQFGKPVTLSCSQTLNHNVMYWYQQKSSQAPKLLFHYYDKDFNNEADTPDNFQSRRPNTSFCFLDIRSPGLGDTAMYLCATSRGAYNQPQHFGDGTRLSIL.